The 11 T cell receptor beta chains reported below all come from one sample, sequenced in a study of response to subunit inactivated influenza vaccine. TCRdb passed the RT-PCR reads through MiXCR, listing each CDR3 protein once. The data show a few hundred thousand distinct CDR3 sequences, over 20% seen once. The material was PBMCs from blood, obtained less than 22 months after vaccination. These receptors were obtained from a man in his fifties or sixties who received an inactivated influenza vaccine.

The gene calls are TRBV5-4 and TRBJ2-3; 11 nucleotides agree with TRBD2. The CDR3 has 16 residues. CDR1 SGHNT and CDR2 YYREEE come from the germline V gene (reference sequence). Losses at the gene ends were 3 bases for V and 3 bases for J; bases not matched to a gene: 6. CDR3 sequence: CASSSKLAGVTDTQYF. The CDR3 DNA reads TGTGCCAGCAGCTCGAAACTAGCGGGAGTTACAGATACGCAGTATTTT.

This clonotype was seen a handful of times. The CDR3 loop is CASSSQGAIGYTF. The CDR3 bases are TGCGCCAGCAGCTCACAGGGGGCGATAGGCTACACCTTC. The rearrangement uses TRBV5-1 and TRBJ1-2; 9 bases fit TRBD1. The germline gives CDR1 SGHRS, CDR2 YFSETQ. The ends lost 3 bases at V and 8 bases at J; junction bases unmatched: 5. The CDR3 is made up of 13 amino acids.

The DNA of the CDR3 is TGTGCCAGCACCTCTGGACGTGGTTTTGGCAATCAGCCCCAGCATTTT. It codes for CASTSGRGFGNQPQHF. The chain links TRBV28 to TRBJ1-5; no reliable D call. V lost 7 bases, J lost 2 bases, and 18 bases lay in between. CDR1 and CDR2 (germline): MDHEN, SYDVKM. The CDR3 covers 16 residues.

This clonotype has more than one count but fewer than ten. This sequence joins TRBV20-1 and TRBJ1-4; TRBD1 is a possible D gene (5 bases). The CDR3 covers 12 residues. The germline CDR1 and CDR2 sequences are DFQATT and SNEGSKA (reference sequence). V was trimmed by 3 bases and J by 4 bases, leaving 6 bases between them. CDR3 region: CSASGGNEKLFF. Written as DNA, the CDR3 is TGCAGTGCTAGTGGGGGTAATGAAAAACTGTTTTTT.

This clonotype was seen a handful of times. The chain couples TRBV20-1 to TRBJ1-1, with TRBD1 as a possible D gene (5 bases). V was pared by 0 bases and J by 11 bases, with 13 bases between. The CDR3 has 12 amino acids. Germline loops: CDR1 DFQATT, CDR2 SNEGSKA (reference sequence). CDR3: CSAREGLRYAFF. CDR3 DNA: TGCAGTGCTAGAGAGGGGCTACGATATGCTTTCTTT.

V and J are TRBV5-1 and TRBJ2-2; D is ambiguous. The ends were cut back, 0 bases at V and 1 base at J, with 7 bases in the middle. The CDR3 has 15 residues. Germline V gene lookup returns CDR1 SGHRS and CDR2 YFSETQ. CDR3: CASSLVAGNTGELFF. In DNA form, the CDR3 reads TGCGCCAGCAGCTTGGTGGCCGGGAACACCGGGGAGCTGTTTTTT.

This clonotype was recorded once. The V gene is TRBV29-1, the J gene TRBJ2-1, with 11 bases aligning to TRBD2. The trim removed 1 base at V and 2 bases at J, leaving 1 base unmatched. The CDR3 length is 15 residues. CDR1 and CDR2 (germline): SQVTM, ANQGSEA. CDR3 coding DNA: TGCAGCGTTGAAGGACTAGCGGGGACCTACAATGAGCAGTTCTTC. This translates into CSVEGLAGTYNEQFF.

V is TRBV28 and J is TRBJ2-2, with no clear D. Trimming cost V 6 bases and J 0 bases, with 11 bases left between them. The CDR3 spans 15 residues. Germline CDR1 MDHEN, CDR2 SYDVKM. The CDR3 DNA reads TGTGCCAGCAGGTCCCCCAGCCCGAACACCGGGGAGCTGTTTTTT. This translates into CASRSPSPNTGELFF.

V usage is TRBV7-2 and J usage is TRBJ1-2, with D possibly TRBD1 on 6 matching bases. The germline gives CDR1 SGHTA, CDR2 FQGNSA. Trimming took 0 bases from V and 2 from J, leaving 10 bases between them. The CDR3 length is 15 residues. The CDR3 sequence is CASSLAHQGNYGYTF. The CDR3 DNA reads as TGTGCCAGCAGCTTAGCGCACCAGGGGAACTATGGCTACACCTTC.

The rearrangement uses TRBV6-4 and TRBJ2-3; D call uncertain. Trimming took off 4 bases at V and 3 bases at J, with 8 bases between the two ends. Germline V gene data show CDR1 as MRHNA and CDR2 as SNTAGT. CDR3 size: 13 residues. The CDR3 coding sequence is TGTGCCAGCAGTGCCCGCGCTACAGATACGCAGTATTTT. Its translation is CASSARATDTQYF.

This clonotype came up a few times. The DNA for the CDR3 is TGCGCCAGCAGCTTGTTGCCCGGGAGGGATTCACCCCTCCACTTT. Encoded protein: CASSLLPGRDSPLHF. The rearrangement joins TRBV5-1 to TRBJ1-6; D not certain. The CDR3 has 15 amino acids. Per germline, CDR1 SGHRS and CDR2 YFSETQ. V lost 1 base, J lost 8 bases, and 13 bases lay in between.